These T cell receptor beta chains were read from a single sample in a study of T cell responses to AZD1222 COVID-19 vaccine. The data were produced by immunoSEQ multiplex PCR, yet TCRdb's version contains in-frame clones alone and is incomplete. Among some 88,000 clones, around 92% were seen once, and the ten largest hold approximately 5.6%. Sequenced material: peripheral blood, taken on day 0 of AZD1222 vaccination. These receptors were taken from an adult in good health. The CDR3 runs from the conserved cysteine through the conserved F or W. Each record gives: D gene, V gene, J gene, clone size, CDR3 DNA, CDR3 protein. The D gene is left open where the match is weak. Size is stated for part of the rows, as once, few or many counts, or as a class when the clone is expanded.

>TRBD1|TRBV5-1|TRBJ2-7|NA
TGCGCCAGCAGCTTGGGGACAGGGGCGCACGAGCAGTACTTC
CASSLGTGAHEQYF
>NA|TRBV13|TRBJ2-7|NA
TGTGCCAGCAGCTTAGGACGGTTTAAGGAGCAGTACTTC
CASSLGRFKEQYF
>TRBD2|TRBV7-9|TRBJ2-1|NA
TGTGCCAGCAGCTTAAGGGCTAGCGGATCCTACAATGAGCAGTTCTTC
CASSLRASGSYNEQFF
>NA|TRBV7-2|TRBJ1-1|NA
TGTGCCAGCAGCTTAGTTCTGACAGCTTTCTTT
CASSLVLTAFF
>NA|TRBV5-1|TRBJ2-7|NA
TGCGCCAGCAGCTTACGACAGACCGGACAGCCCTCCTCGTACGAGCAGTACTTC
CASSLRQTGQPSSYEQYF
>TRBD1|TRBV19|TRBJ1-1|NA
TGTGCCACCCACCCCCAGGGGGTGTTGAACACTGAAGCTTTCTTT
CATHPQGVLNTEAFF
>NA|TRBV11-3|TRBJ2-2|NA
TGTGCCAGCAGCTTAGGGGGCCGGAACACCGGGGAGCTGTTTTTT
CASSLGGRNTGELFF
>NA|TRBV29-1|TRBJ1-2|NA
TGCAGCGTTGAAGTGAGGGCTCATAATACAGGGATCGGCTATGGCTACACCTTC
CSVEVRAHNTGIGYGYTF
>NA|TRBV6-1|TRBJ2-5|few
TGTGCCAGCAGTGAAGCGGCGGGACGCCAAGAGACCCAGTACTTC
CASSEAAGRQETQYF
>NA|TRBV7-3|TRBJ2-3|NA
TGTGCCAGCAGCTTAACGACGGGGGTACGGGGTGATACGCAGTATTTT
CASSLTTGVRGDTQYF
>NA|TRBV7-3|TRBJ2-7|NA
TGTGCCAGCAGCCCCGGAGGGGTGGCCGAGCAGTACTTC
CASSPGGVAEQYF
>NA|TRBV28|TRBJ2-3|once
TGTGCCGGTAGCGTTGGGAGCACAGATACGCAGTATTTT
CAGSVGSTDTQYF
>TRBD2|TRBV28|TRBJ2-3|NA
TGTGCCAGCAGTTCCGGGGGGGCCGAAGGGCTAGATACGCAGTATTTT
CASSSGGAEGLDTQYF
>NA|TRBV19|TRBJ2-3|NA
TGTGCCGGAGGGGACCCTAACACAGATACGCAGTATTTT
CAGGDPNTDTQYF
>NA|TRBV7-7|TRBJ2-2|NA
TGTGCCAGCAGCTTATCGGCAGGCCTAAACACCGGGGAGCTGTTTTTT
CASSLSAGLNTGELFF
>TRBD1|TRBV5-1|TRBJ1-2|NA
TGCGCCAGCAGCTTTGGGACAGGGGCCGTTCTCCGAGGCTATGGCTACACCTTC
CASSFGTGAVLRGYGYTF
>NA|TRBV11-2|TRBJ1-3|NA
TGTGCCAGCAGCTTATCGGGACTTGGAAACACCATATATTTT
CASSLSGLGNTIYF
>NA|TRBV11-3|TRBJ2-7|NA
TGTGCCAGCAGCGGACGGACGGCCCCCTACGAGCAGTACTTC
CASSGRTAPYEQYF
>TRBD1|TRBV5-6|TRBJ1-3|NA
TGTGCCAGCATCTACAGGGGGTACGGAAACACCATATATTTT
CASIYRGYGNTIYF
>NA|TRBV4-2|TRBJ1-6|NA
TGTGCCAGCAGCCAAGAATCTGGGGGACTGACAAATTCACCCCTCCACTTT
CASSQESGGLTNSPLHF
>NA|TRBV27|TRBJ2-5|NA
TGTGCCAGCAGTTTAACCCGCCTCGGGGAGACCCAGTACTTC
CASSLTRLGETQYF
>TRBD2|TRBV7-9|TRBJ2-1|NA
TGTGCCAGCAGCCCCGCCTCAGGACTAGGGTACAATGAGCAGTTCTTC
CASSPASGLGYNEQFF
>NA|TRBV28|TRBJ1-6|NA
TGTGCCAGCAGTCCCCCATCGGGGGTCCCACCCCTCCACTTT
CASSPPSGVPPLHF
>TRBD2|TRBV24-1|TRBJ2-7|NA
TGTGCCACCAGTGAGGCGACTAGCGGGAGCTCCTACGAGCAGTACTTC
CATSEATSGSSYEQYF
>NA|TRBV10-3|TRBJ2-3|NA
TGTGCCATCAGTGACTGGGGGGACCCTAGCACAGATACGCAGTATTTT
CAISDWGDPSTDTQYF
>NA|TRBV7-6|TRBJ1-1|NA
TGTGCCAGCAGCTTATCTTTGAACACTGAAGCTTTCTTT
CASSLSLNTEAFF
>NA|TRBV14|TRBJ2-7|NA
TGTGCCAGCAGTCGACAGTTAACCTACGAGCAGTACTTC
CASSRQLTYEQYF
>NA|TRBV28|TRBJ1-3|NA
TGTGCCAGCAGTTTACGTGTTCGCAGGGCCCAAGGAAACACCATATATTTT
CASSLRVRRAQGNTIYF
>TRBD1|TRBV7-9|TRBJ1-2|NA
TGTGCCAGCATTACCGGGACAGGAAATGGCTACACCTTC
CASITGTGNGYTF
>NA|TRBV7-2|TRBJ1-4|NA
TGTGCCAGCAGCTCACAGGGAGAAAAACTGTTTTTT
CASSSQGEKLFF
>NA|TRBV2|TRBJ2-1|NA
TGTGCCAGCAGTGATCACCTTCTCGGAGACAGGAATGAGCAGTTCTTC
CASSDHLLGDRNEQFF
>TRBD1|TRBV4-1|TRBJ1-6|NA
TGCGCCAGCAGCTTTACAGGGGGCGCAAATTCACCCCTCCACTTT
CASSFTGGANSPLHF
>NA|TRBV3-1/TRBV3-2|TRBJ2-2|NA
TGTGCCACGAAGAACACCGGGGAGCTGTTTTTT
CATKNTGELFF
>NA|TRBV11-2|TRBJ1-4|NA
TGTGCCAGCAGCTTAGTGTCTGGGACGCCGGATGAAAAACTGTTTTTT
CASSLVSGTPDEKLFF
>NA|TRBV27|TRBJ1-4|few
TGTGCCAGCAGTTTAATTGGCTTCGCAACTAATGAAAAACTGTTTTTT
CASSLIGFATNEKLFF
>NA|TRBV2|TRBJ2-7|NA
TGTGCCAGCAGTGAAGCCAACAGCCCCTACGAGCAGTACTTC
CASSEANSPYEQYF
>TRBD1|TRBV18|TRBJ1-1|NA
TGTGCCAGCTCCCCCGACAGGGGTAAGAACACTGAAGCTTTCTTT
CASSPDRGKNTEAFF
>TRBD1|TRBV11-2|TRBJ1-2|NA
TGTGCCAGCAGCCGTGACAGGGTTAGCTATGGCTACACCTTC
CASSRDRVSYGYTF
>NA|TRBV27|TRBJ2-1|NA
TGTGCCAGCAGTTCCCGCTCCTACAATGAGCAGTTCTTC
CASSSRSYNEQFF
>TRBD2|TRBV10-3|TRBJ2-1|once
TGTGCCATGAATAGCGGGAGTAGAAACAATGAGCAGTTCTTC
CAMNSGSRNNEQFF
>NA|TRBV2|TRBJ1-1|NA
TGTGCCACTCAAGTCAGGGCCGAAGCTTTCTTT
CATQVRAEAFF
>NA|TRBV2|TRBJ1-5|NA
TGTGCCACTACAGGGTCAGGTCAGCCCCAGCATTTT
CATTGSGQPQHF
>NA|TRBV3-1/TRBV3-2|TRBJ2-7|NA
TGTGCCAGCAGCCAGGTCCGTGGTTCCTACGAGCAGTACTTC
CASSQVRGSYEQYF
>NA|TRBV15|TRBJ2-7|NA
TGTGCCACCAGCTTCGCAAGGGATATCGGCTACGAGCAGTACTTC
CATSFARDIGYEQYF
>NA|TRBV6-2/TRBV6-3|TRBJ1-5|NA
TGTGCCAGCAGTTACTCGACTCAGCCCCAGCATTTT
CASSYSTQPQHF
>NA|TRBV20-1|TRBJ2-7|NA
TGCAGTGCTTGTGAGACGGAGACCTACGAGCAGTACTTC
CSACETETYEQYF
>NA|TRBV4-1|TRBJ1-5|NA
TGCGCCAGCAGCCTTCGACAGTCTAGCAATCAGCCCCAGCATTTT
CASSLRQSSNQPQHF
>TRBD1|TRBV3-1/TRBV3-2|TRBJ2-7|NA
TGTGCCAGCAGCCAAGGGACAGGGGCGTACGAGCAGTACTTC
CASSQGTGAYEQYF
>NA|TRBV19|TRBJ1-4|NA
TGTGCCACGGAGGGCAGGTTTAATGAAAAACTGTTTTTT
CATEGRFNEKLFF
>NA|TRBV7-2|TRBJ2-1|NA
TGTGCCAGCAGCTTAGCGGGAGAGTTGGCGGAAACAATCTACAATGAGCAGTTCTTC
CASSLAGELAETIYNEQFF
>NA|TRBV7-9|TRBJ2-1|NA
TGTGCCAGCAGCCCCCAGCACAATGAGCAGTTCTTC
CASSPQHNEQFF
>NA|TRBV5-6|TRBJ2-6|NA
TGTGCCAGCAGCTTCCAGGACCCGATCCCTTCTGGGGCCAACGTCCTGACTTTC
CASSFQDPIPSGANVLTF
>TRBD1|TRBV6-5|TRBJ1-1|NA
TGTGCCAGCGGAGGTACAGGGGTGAACACTGAAGCTTTCTTT
CASGGTGVNTEAFF
>TRBD2|TRBV5-1|TRBJ2-5|NA
TGCGCCAGCAGCTTGGTGAGCGGGAACCAAGAGACCCAGTACTTC
CASSLVSGNQETQYF
>NA|TRBV9|TRBJ2-3|NA
TGTGCCAGCAGCGTAGTTGATAGCAGAGCAGATACGCAGTATTTT
CASSVVDSRADTQYF